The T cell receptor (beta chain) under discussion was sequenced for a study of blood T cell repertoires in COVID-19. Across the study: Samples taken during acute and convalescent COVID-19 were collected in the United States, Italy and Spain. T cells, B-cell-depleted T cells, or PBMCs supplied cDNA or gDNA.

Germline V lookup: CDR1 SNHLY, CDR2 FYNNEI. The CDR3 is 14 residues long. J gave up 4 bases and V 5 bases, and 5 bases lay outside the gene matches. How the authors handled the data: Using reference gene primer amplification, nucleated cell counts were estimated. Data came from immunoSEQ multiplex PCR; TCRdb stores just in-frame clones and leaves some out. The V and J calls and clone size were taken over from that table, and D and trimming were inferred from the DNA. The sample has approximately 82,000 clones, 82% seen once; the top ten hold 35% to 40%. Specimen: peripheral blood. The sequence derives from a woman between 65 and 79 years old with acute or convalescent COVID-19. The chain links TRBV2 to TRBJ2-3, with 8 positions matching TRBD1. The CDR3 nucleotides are TGTGCCAGCAGTAAGGACAGGGCGGCAGATACGCAGTATTTT. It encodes CASSKDRAADTQYF.